The present entry profiles one TCR beta chain with its context. Its antigen remains unknown. Sequence at one end of the junction differs from germline and may be a read error. The data stem from a study of shared clonotypes between healthy human individuals. Naive CD8 cells lacked CD45RO, underwent positive selection for CCR7 and left out terminally differentiated effector memory CD45RA+ cells. In the authors' workflow: Filtering differed, since immunoSEQ gave only junction sequences and no quality scores. The assay was immunoSEQ multiplex PCR, and TCRdb's table has in-frame clones only and misses some. V, J and clone size reflect that table, while D and trimming were determined from the DNA. In the table there are roughly 1,800,000 clones, approximately 94% of which are singletons. Findings and caveats of the study: Larger estimated richness was generally seen in naive subsets than in memory subsets. Clonotype sharing levels among donors were expected to vary with sequencing depth.

The origin of this receptor is a man aged 18-30 years in good health. Source material: naive CD8+ T cells sorted from blood.

The CDR3 coding sequence is TGCGCCAGCAGCCAAGAGGGACTAGTATCTGAGACCCTGTACTTC. Amino acid sequence: CASSQEGLVSETLYF. J is TRBJ2-5 and V is TRBV4-1; 8 nucleotides agree with TRBD2. This CDR3 is 15 amino acids long. Germline V gene sequence: CDR1 MGHRA, CDR2 YSYEKL.